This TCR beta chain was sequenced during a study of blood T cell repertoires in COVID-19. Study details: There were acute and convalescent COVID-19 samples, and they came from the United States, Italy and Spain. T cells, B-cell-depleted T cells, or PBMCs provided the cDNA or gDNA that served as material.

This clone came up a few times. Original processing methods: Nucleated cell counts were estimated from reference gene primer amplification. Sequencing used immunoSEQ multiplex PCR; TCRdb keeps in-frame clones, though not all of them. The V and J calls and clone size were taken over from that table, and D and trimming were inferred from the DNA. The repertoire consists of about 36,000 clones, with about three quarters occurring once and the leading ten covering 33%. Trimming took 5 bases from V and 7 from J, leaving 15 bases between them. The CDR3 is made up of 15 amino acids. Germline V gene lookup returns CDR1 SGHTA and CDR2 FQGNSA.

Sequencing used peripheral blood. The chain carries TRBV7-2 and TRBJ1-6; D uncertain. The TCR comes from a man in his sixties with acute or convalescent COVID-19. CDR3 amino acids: CASSPSPGGNSPLHF. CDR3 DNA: TGTGCCAGCAGCCCCTCCCCGGGAGGCAATTCACCCCTCCACTTT.